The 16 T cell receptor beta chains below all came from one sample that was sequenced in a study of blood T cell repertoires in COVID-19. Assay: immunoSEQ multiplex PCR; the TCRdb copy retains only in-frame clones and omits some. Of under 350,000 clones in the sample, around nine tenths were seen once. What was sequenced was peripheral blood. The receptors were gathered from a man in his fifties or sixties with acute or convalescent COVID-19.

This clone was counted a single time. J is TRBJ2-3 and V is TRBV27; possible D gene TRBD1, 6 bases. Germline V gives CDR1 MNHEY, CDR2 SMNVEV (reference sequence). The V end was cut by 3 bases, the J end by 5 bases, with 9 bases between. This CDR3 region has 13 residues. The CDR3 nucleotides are TGTGCCAGCAGTTTGGGCAGGGGAGATACGCAGTATTTT. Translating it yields CASSLGRGDTQYF.

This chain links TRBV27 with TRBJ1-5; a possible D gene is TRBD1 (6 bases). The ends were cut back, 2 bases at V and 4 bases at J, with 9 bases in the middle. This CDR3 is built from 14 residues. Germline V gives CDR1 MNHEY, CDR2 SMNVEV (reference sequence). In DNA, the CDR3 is TGTGCCAGCAGTTTACAGGGGTTTAATCAGCCCCAGCATTTT. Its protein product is CASSLQGFNQPQHF.

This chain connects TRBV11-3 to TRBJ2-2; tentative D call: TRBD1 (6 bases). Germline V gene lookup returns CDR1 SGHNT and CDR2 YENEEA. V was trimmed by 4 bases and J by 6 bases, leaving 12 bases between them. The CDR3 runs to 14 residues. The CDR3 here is CASSYSGVAGELFF. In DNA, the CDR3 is TGTGCCAGCAGCTACTCAGGGGTCGCCGGGGAGCTGTTTTTT.

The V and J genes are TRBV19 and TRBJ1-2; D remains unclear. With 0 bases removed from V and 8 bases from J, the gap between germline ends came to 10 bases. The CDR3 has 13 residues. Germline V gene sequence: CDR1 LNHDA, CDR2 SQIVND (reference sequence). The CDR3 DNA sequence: TGTGCCAGTAGTATAGACCCGCAGTGGGGCTACACCTTC. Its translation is CASSIDPQWGYTF.

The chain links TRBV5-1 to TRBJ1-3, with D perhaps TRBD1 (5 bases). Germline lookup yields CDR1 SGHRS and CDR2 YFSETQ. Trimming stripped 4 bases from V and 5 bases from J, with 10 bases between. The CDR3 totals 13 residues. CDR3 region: CASSVTDRNTIYF. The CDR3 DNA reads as TGCGCCAGCAGCGTGACAGACCGAAACACCATATATTTT.

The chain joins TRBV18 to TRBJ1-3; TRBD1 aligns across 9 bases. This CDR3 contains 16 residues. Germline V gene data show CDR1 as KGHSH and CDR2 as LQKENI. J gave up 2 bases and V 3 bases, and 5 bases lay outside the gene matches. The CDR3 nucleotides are TGTGCCAGCTCACCGGCCGGGACAGGGACTGGAAACACCATATATTTT. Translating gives CASSPAGTGTGNTIYF. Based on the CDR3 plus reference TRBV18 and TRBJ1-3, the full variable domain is NAGVMQNPRHLVRRRGQEARLRCSPMKGHSHVYWYRQLPEEGLKFMVYLQKENIIDESGMPKERFSAEFPKEGPSILRIQQVVRGDSAAYFCASSPAGTGTGNTIYFGEGSWLTVV.

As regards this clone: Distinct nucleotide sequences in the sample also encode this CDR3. CDR3 DNA: TGTGCCAGCAGTTTTCGGGGGACTGAAGCTTTCTTT. This encodes CASSFRGTEAFF. The V call is TRBV6-5, the J call TRBJ1-1; tentatively, D is TRBD1 (5 bases). The CDR3 extends over 12 amino acids. Per the germline V gene, CDR1 is MNHEY and CDR2 is SVGAGI. V shed 4 bases and J shed 5 bases, with 8 bases lying between them.

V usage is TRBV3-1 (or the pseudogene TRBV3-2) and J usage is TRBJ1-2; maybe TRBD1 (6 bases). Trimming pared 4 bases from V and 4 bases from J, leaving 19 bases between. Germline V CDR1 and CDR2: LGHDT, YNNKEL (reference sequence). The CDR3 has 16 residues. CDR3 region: CASSPAGGAGVYGYTF. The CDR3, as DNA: TGTGCCAGCAGCCCGGCTGGGGGGGCTGGAGTCTATGGCTACACCTTC.

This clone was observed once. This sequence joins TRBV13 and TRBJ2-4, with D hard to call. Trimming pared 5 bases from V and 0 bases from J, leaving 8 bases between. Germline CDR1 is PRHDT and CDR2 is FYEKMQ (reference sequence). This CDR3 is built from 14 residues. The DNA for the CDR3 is TGTGCCAGCAGCCCCGGTCTAGCCAAAAACATTCAGTACTTC. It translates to CASSPGLAKNIQYF.

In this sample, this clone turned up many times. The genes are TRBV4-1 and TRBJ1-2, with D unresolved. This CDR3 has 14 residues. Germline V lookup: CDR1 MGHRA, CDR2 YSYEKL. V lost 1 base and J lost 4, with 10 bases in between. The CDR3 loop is CASSQGWASYGYTF. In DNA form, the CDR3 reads TGCGCCAGCAGCCAAGGGTGGGCCTCCTATGGCTACACCTTC.

Here the CDR3 DNA reads TGTGCCAGCAGCTTAGATTGGGCAGGATCCTACGAGCAGTACTTC. It translates to CASSLDWAGSYEQYF. The chain combines TRBV11-2 with TRBJ2-7; D call uncertain. V lost 0 bases, J lost 1 base, and 10 bases lay in between. The CDR3 length is 15 residues. Germline V lookup: CDR1 SGHAT, CDR2 FQNNGV.

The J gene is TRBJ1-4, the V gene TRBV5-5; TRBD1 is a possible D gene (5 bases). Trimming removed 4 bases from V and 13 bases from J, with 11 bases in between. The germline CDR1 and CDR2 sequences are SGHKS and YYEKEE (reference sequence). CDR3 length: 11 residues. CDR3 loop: CASSRSRGLFF. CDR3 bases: TGTGCCAGCAGCCGCAGTAGGGGACTGTTTTTT.

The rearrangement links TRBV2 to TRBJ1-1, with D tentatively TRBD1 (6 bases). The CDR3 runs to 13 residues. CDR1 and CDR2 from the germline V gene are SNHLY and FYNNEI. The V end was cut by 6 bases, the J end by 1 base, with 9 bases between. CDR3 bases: TGTGCCAGCAGCGGACAGCCGAACACTGAAGCTTTCTTT. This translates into CASSGQPNTEAFF.

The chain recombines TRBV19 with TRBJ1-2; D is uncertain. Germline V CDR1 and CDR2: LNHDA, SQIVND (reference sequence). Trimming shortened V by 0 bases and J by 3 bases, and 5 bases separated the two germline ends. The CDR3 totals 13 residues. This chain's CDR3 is CASSIDRDYGYTF. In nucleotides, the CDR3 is TGTGCCAGTAGTATAGATCGGGACTATGGCTACACCTTC.

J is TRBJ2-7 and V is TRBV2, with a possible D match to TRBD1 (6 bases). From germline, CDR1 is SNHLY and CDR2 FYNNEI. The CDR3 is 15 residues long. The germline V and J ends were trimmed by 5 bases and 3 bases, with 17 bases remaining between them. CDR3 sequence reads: CASSRPGHAFYEQYF. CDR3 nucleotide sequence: TGTGCCAGCAGTAGACCGGGACACGCATTCTACGAGCAGTACTTC.

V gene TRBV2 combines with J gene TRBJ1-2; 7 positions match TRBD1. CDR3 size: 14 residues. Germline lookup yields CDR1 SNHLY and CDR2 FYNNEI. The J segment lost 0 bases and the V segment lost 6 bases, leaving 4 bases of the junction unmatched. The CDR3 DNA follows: TGTGCCAGCAGACCCGGGACAGCTAACTATGGCTACACCTTC. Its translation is CASRPGTANYGYTF.